Listed below are T cell receptor beta chains from one sample, sequenced in a study of blood T cell repertoires in COVID-19. Data came from immunoSEQ multiplex PCR; TCRdb stores just in-frame clones and leaves some out. The sample includes approximately 360,000 clones, roughly 90% seen only once; the top ten take 0.95% to 1.5%. Sequenced material: peripheral blood. These receptors originate from a man in his forties with acute or convalescent COVID-19. Both conserved end residues are part of each CDR3. D genes are given only for firm matches. Clone size appears in some rows only: once, few, many, or a class for an expanded clone.

D gene | J gene | V gene | clone size | CDR3 DNA | CDR3 protein
. | TRBJ2-3 | TRBV6-5 | . | TGTGCCAGCAGACACCAGGACAGCTTCACAGATACGCAGTATTTT | CASRHQDSFTDTQYF
TRBD1 | TRBJ2-3 | TRBV6-2/TRBV6-3 | . | TGTGCCAGCAGTTACCTCTGGGACAGAAGCACAGATACGCAGTATTTT | CASSYLWDRSTDTQYF
TRBD2 | TRBJ2-7 | TRBV27 | . | TGTGCCAGCAGTACTCCCCTGACTAGCGGTATCTACGAGCAGTACTTC | CASSTPLTSGIYEQYF
. | TRBJ1-6 | TRBV7-3 | . | TGTGCCAGCAGCTTAGTGGCAGGCCCTGGCAATTCACCCCTCCACTTT | CASSLVAGPGNSPLHF
. | TRBJ1-5 | TRBV27 | . | TGTGCCAGCAGTTTATCGCCGGGGGGAGGCAATCAGCCCCAGCATTTT | CASSLSPGGGNQPQHF
TRBD1 | TRBJ1-2 | TRBV30 | . | TGTGCCTGGAGTGGGGGGGACAGGGGATATGGCTACACCTTC | CAWSGGDRGYGYTF
. | TRBJ2-3 | TRBV5-1 | . | TGCGCCAGCAGCTTGGTGTCGCGAGAGGAAGATACGCAGTATTTT | CASSLVSREEDTQYF
. | TRBJ2-3 | TRBV27 | . | TGTGCCAGCATGAAGGGCGGGAGCACAGATACGCAGTATTTT | CASMKGGSTDTQYF
. | TRBJ1-6 | TRBV7-8 | once | TGTGCCAGCAGCTTAGATGTGGGGCCCTATAATTCACCCCTCCACTTT | CASSLDVGPYNSPLHF
TRBD1 | TRBJ1-2 | TRBV28 | . | TGTGCCAGCACCCCTGGGAGTGAGGGGGCTACTAACTATGGCTACACCTTC | CASTPGSEGATNYGYTF